The rows below give T cell receptor beta chains drawn from one sample of a study of post-analysis software for immune sequencing data. One entry per CDR3 protein results from TCRdb running MiXCR on the PCR reads. The sample holds approximately 260,000 distinct CDR3 sequences, less than 40% seen once. Sequences were obtained from blood. Every receptor here comes from a girl aged 5-17 years with multiple sclerosis. Both conserved end residues are part of each CDR3. Fields, in order: J gene, clone size, D gene, V gene, CDR3 protein, CDR3 DNA. D genes are given only for firm matches. Size tells how often a clone was seen (once, few, many) or the class of an expanded clone, and some rows leave it out.

TRBJ2-3,many,TRBD2,TRBV3-1,CASSTTSGADTQYF,TGTGCCAGCAGCACTACTAGCGGTGCAGATACGCAGTATTTT
TRBJ2-1,many,-,TRBV3-1,CASNGTRGSYNEQFF,TGTGCCAGCAACGGGACTCGGGGCTCCTACAATGAGCAGTTCTTC
TRBJ1-5,-,-,TRBV12-3/TRBV12-4,CASSLFRDNNQPQHF,TGTGCCAGCAGTTTATTCCGGGACAACAATCAGCCCCAGCATTTT
TRBJ2-1,many,-,TRBV28,CASSLFPRNNNEQFF,TGTGCCAGCAGTTTATTCCCGCGGAACAACAATGAGCAGTTCTTC
TRBJ2-3,many,-,TRBV11-2,CASSSPLKGPTDTQYF,TGTGCCAGCAGCTCCCCCTTAAAGGGGCCCACAGATACGCAGTATTTT
TRBJ2-5,many,TRBD1,TRBV28,CASHGAPGTVQETQYF,TGTGCCAGCCACGGAGCTCCGGGGACAGTTCAAGAGACCCAGTACTTC
TRBJ2-4,-,-,TRBV28,CASTPSSQNIQYF,TGTGCCAGCACCCCGTCTAGCCAAAACATTCAGTACTTC
TRBJ1-2,-,-,TRBV6-1,CASSPDGGLYGGYTF,TGTGCCAGCAGCCCGGACGGAGGGCTATACGGTGGCTACACCTTC
TRBJ1-6,many,TRBD1,TRBV3-1,CASSPTGAGSPLHF,TGTGCCAGCAGCCCCACAGGGGCCGGGTCACCCCTCCACTTT
TRBJ1-2,-,-,TRBV14,CASSQEVQGFGYTF,TGTGCCAGCAGCCAAGAGGTTCAGGGTTTTGGCTACACCTTC
TRBJ2-5,-,-,TRBV20-1,CSASLPGGVETQYF,TGCAGTGCTAGCCTGCCAGGGGGGGTGGAGACCCAGTACTTC
TRBJ2-7,-,-,TRBV6-5,CASREYGSYEQYF,TGTGCCAGCAGGGAATACGGTTCCTACGAGCAGTACTTC
TRBJ2-3,-,TRBD1,TRBV5-1,CASSRDRGNTDTQYF,TGCGCCAGCAGCCGGGACAGGGGAAACACAGATACGCAGTATTTT
TRBJ1-6,many,-,TRBV29-1,CSVMGRDIQPPPKLSPLHF,TGCAGCGTGATGGGGCGGGACATACAACCCCCGCCCAAATTGTCACCCCTCCACTTT
TRBJ1-1,-,-,TRBV7-9,CASSLFGAGVTEAFF,TGTGCCAGCAGCTTATTCGGGGCTGGGGTCACTGAAGCTTTCTTT
TRBJ1-5,-,TRBD1,TRBV12-3/TRBV12-4,CASSKDRGNSQPQHF,TGTGCCAGCAGTAAGGACAGGGGGAATAGTCAGCCCCAGCATTTT
TRBJ1-3,-,-,TRBV7-6,CASSLNARTSSGNTIYF,TGTGCCAGCAGTCTTAACGCCAGGACCTCCTCTGGAAACACCATATATTTT
TRBJ1-2,few,TRBD1,TRBV7-9,CASSLFGTVSRGYTF,TGTGCCAGCAGCTTATTCGGGACAGTCTCTCGTGGCTACACCTTC
TRBJ1-1,many,-,TRBV29-1,CSGGRGGTEAFF,TGCAGCGGAGGCAGGGGAGGGACTGAAGCTTTCTTT
TRBJ2-1,many,TRBD1,TRBV7-6,CASRAGGAYNEQFF,TGTGCCAGCAGAGCAGGGGGCGCGTACAATGAGCAGTTCTTC
TRBJ1-5,many,-,TRBV20-1,CSASPGAGQPQHF,TGCAGTGCTAGCCCCGGGGCAGGTCAGCCCCAGCATTTT
TRBJ1-2,-,-,TRBV7-8,CASSLAGTDRDYTF,TGTGCCAGCAGCTTAGCAGGGACCGATAGGGACTACACCTTC
TRBJ2-3,-,TRBD2,TRBV7-2,CASSGGTSGGAGGTDTQYF,TGTGCCAGCAGCGGCGGGACTAGCGGGGGGGCCGGCGGCACAGATACGCAGTATTTT
TRBJ2-7,many,-,TRBV11-2,CASSAAYEQYF,TGTGCCAGCAGCGCGGCTTACGAGCAGTACTTC
TRBJ2-1,-,TRBD2,TRBV11-2,CASSLRGLAGGPWNEQFF,TGTGCCAGCAGCTTAAGGGGACTAGCGGGAGGGCCGTGGAATGAGCAGTTCTTC
TRBJ2-1,many,-,TRBV27,CASSLEQRFGSYNEQFF,TGTGCCAGCAGTTTAGAGCAACGGTTCGGCTCCTACAATGAGCAGTTCTTC
TRBJ2-5,-,-,TRBV5-5,CASSLVSPIPDNEQYF,TGTGCCAGCAGCTTGGTTTCGCCCATTCCGGACAATGAGCAGTACTTC
TRBJ1-1,-,-,TRBV29-1,CSVEEGRGHAEAFF,TGCAGCGTTGAAGAGGGACGGGGGCACGCTGAAGCTTTCTTT
TRBJ2-4,many,-,TRBV15,CATSREDIQYF,TGTGCCACCAGCAGAGAAGACATTCAGTACTTC
TRBJ2-3,-,-,TRBV12-3/TRBV12-4,CASSLAGSTDAQYF,TGTGCCAGCAGTTTGGCAGGGAGCACAGATGCGCAATATTTT
TRBJ2-1,-,TRBD2,TRBV7-8,CASSFGLAGAWEQFF,TGTGCCAGCAGCTTCGGACTAGCGGGAGCATGGGAGCAGTTCTTC
TRBJ1-1,-,-,TRBV7-2,CASSLGSGALNTEAFF,TGTGCCAGCAGCTTGGGCTCCGGGGCCCTGAACACTGAAGCTTTCTTT
TRBJ2-1,-,-,TRBV6-5,CASSYAKGPYSEQFF,TGTGCCAGCAGTTACGCAAAGGGGCCCTACAGTGAGCAGTTCTTC
TRBJ2-2,few,-,TRBV9,CASSVDLARERELFF,TGTGCCAGCAGCGTAGACCTAGCCCGGGAGCGGGAGCTGTTTTTT
TRBJ1-2,-,-,TRBV12-3/TRBV12-4,CASSPSPDGANYGYTF,TGTGCCAGCAGTCCTAGCCCGGACGGCGCTAACTATGGCTACACCTTC
TRBJ2-3,many,-,TRBV10-3,CAISGGSDTQYF,TGTGCCATCAGTGGCGGTAGCGATACGCAGTATTTT